These 29 T cell receptor beta chains were sequenced from one sample in a study of cytomegalovirus exposure and HLA in healthy donors. PCR involved 60 Vbeta and 13 Jbeta primers. The protocol was immunoSEQ multiplex PCR, while the TCRdb copy is restricted to in-frame clones and leaves out a portion. Of 300,000 or so clones in the sample, roughly 86% were seen once. Sequenced: PBMCs. Receptor source: a woman between 40 and 50 years old in good health and CMV-seropositive.

V and J are TRBV2 and TRBJ2-3; 11 nucleotides match TRBD2. Looked up from germline, CDR1 is SNHLY and CDR2 is FYNNEI. V shed 6 bases, J shed 2 bases, and the junction held 7 bases outside the gene matches. CDR3 length: 16 amino acids. The DNA of the CDR3 is TGTGCCAGCAGCGCAACTAGCGGGAGAATCACAGATACGCAGTATTTT. Its protein product is CASSATSGRITDTQYF.

The chain couples TRBV6-1 to TRBJ2-1, with 16 bases lining up with TRBD2. The V segment lost 4 bases and the J segment 8 bases; nucleotides outside the gene matches: 8. This CDR3 spans 17 amino acids. The V gene's germline CDR1 is MNHNS and CDR2 SASEGT. The CDR3: CASSAGLAGGRGDEQFF. CDR3 sequence (DNA): TGTGCCAGCAGTGCGGGACTAGCGGGAGGGAGGGGCGATGAGCAGTTCTTC.

This chain joins TRBV9 and TRBJ1-3; D remains ambiguous. This CDR3 contains 13 residues. Trimming left V 4 bases short and J 2 bases short, with 7 bases between. Germline assignment: CDR1 SGDLS and CDR2 YYNGEE. The CDR3 nucleotides read TGTGCCAGCAGCCCCCTTACTGGAAACACCATATATTTT. Translating it yields CASSPLTGNTIYF.

This clone was picked up one time. The chain is built from TRBV7-3 and TRBJ1-1, with 8 bases that match TRBD1. Germline V gene sequence: CDR1 SGHTA, CDR2 FQGTGA. V was pared by 5 bases and J by 5 bases, with 7 bases of the junction left unmatched. The CDR3 consists of 14 residues. The CDR3 nucleotides are TGTGCCAGCAGCCCGGTGGACAGGGTAACTGAAGCTTTCTTT. As protein: CASSPVDRVTEAFF.

The chain has TRBV5-6 and TRBJ2-5, with TRBD2 identical over 12 bases. The J segment lost 0 bases and the V segment lost 2 bases, leaving 5 bases of the junction unmatched. Germline loops: CDR1 SGHDT, CDR2 YYEEEE. The CDR3 runs to 17 residues. This CDR3 is CASSLLAGGLYQETQYF. As DNA, the CDR3 is TGTGCCAGCAGCTTACTAGCGGGAGGACTGTACCAAGAGACCCAGTACTTC.

The chain carries TRBV7-8 and TRBJ2-1; TRBD2 matches 13 bases. There are 16 residues in the CDR3. Trimming cost V 5 bases and J 6 bases; bases outside gene matches: 7. Germline V CDR1 and CDR2: SGHVS, FQNEAQ. The CDR3 protein is CASSQGLAGSGNEQFF. The CDR3, as DNA: TGTGCCAGCAGCCAGGGACTAGCGGGAAGCGGCAATGAGCAGTTCTTC.

The chain recombines TRBV27 with TRBJ1-2, with TRBD1 identical over 7 bases. There are 14 residues in the CDR3. J was trimmed by 14 bases and V by 3 bases; bases with no gene match: 15. Looked up from germline, CDR1 is MNHEY and CDR2 is SMNVEV (reference sequence). CDR3 bases: TGTGCCAGCAGTTTTAGTCGAGGGACAGCGGAGTTGACCTTC. Protein product: CASSFSRGTAELTF.

CDR3 in amino acids: CASSLWVSGSRSSYEQYF. CDR3 bases: TGTGCCAGCAGTTTATGGGTTAGCGGGAGCCGTAGCTCCTACGAGCAGTACTTC. This sequence joins TRBV28 and TRBJ2-7; 9 bases match TRBD2. Germline CDR1 reads MDHEN; CDR2 reads SYDVKM. The CDR3 length is 18 residues. V trimming: 0 bases; J trimming: 0 bases; junction bases outside the gene matches: 9. The whole variable domain, remainder taken from reference TRBV28 and TRBJ2-7, is DVKVTQSSRYLVKRTGEKVFLECVQDMDHENMFWYRQDPGLGLRLIYFSYDVKMKEKGDIPEGYSVSREKKERFSLILESASTNQTSMYLCASSLWVSGSRSSYEQYFGPGTRLTVT.

The chain is built from TRBV11-2 and TRBJ2-3, with 7 bases aligning to TRBD2. This CDR3 contains 16 residues. Germline assignment: CDR1 SGHAT and CDR2 FQNNGV. The V gene end was trimmed by 5 bases and the J gene end by 1 base; junction bases not matched to a gene: 9. Written as DNA, the CDR3 is TGTGCCAGCAGCCTCCTGGGCGCGGGAGGCACAGATACGCAGTATTTT. Amino acids: CASSLLGAGGTDTQYF.

In its sample, this clone was seen a few times. The chain combines TRBV29-1 with TRBJ2-5; D uncertain. This CDR3 has 14 residues. V was clipped by 6 bases and J by 5 bases, with 19 bases between them. CDR1 SQVTM and CDR2 ANQGSEA come from the germline V gene. The CDR3 loop reads CSVERGPVGETQYF. The CDR3 DNA reads as TGCAGCGTGGAGAGAGGTCCGGTTGGCGAGACCCAGTACTTC.

This clone was counted only a few times. The chain carries TRBV28 and TRBJ1-2; 9 bases are a match to TRBD1. Trimming removed 9 bases from V and 4 bases from J; junction bases left unmatched: 9. This CDR3 is 14 amino acids long. The germline gives CDR1 MDHEN, CDR2 SYDVKM. The CDR3 DNA sequence: TGTGCCAGTGCACAGGGGGCTCAGGGCTATGGCTACACCTTC. Translation: CASAQGAQGYGYTF.

V and J are TRBV7-3 and TRBJ2-7; D might be TRBD1 (6 bases). This CDR3 has 12 amino acids. Deletions cut 5 bases from V and 3 bases from J, with 8 bases between. CDR1 is SGHTA, CDR2 FQGTGA, per germline. DNA of the CDR3: TGTGCCAGCAGCCGGGACAACTACGAGCAGTACTTC. Translating it yields CASSRDNYEQYF.

The V and J genes are TRBV6-1 and TRBJ2-5; 8 bases align to TRBD2. Germline CDR1 MNHNS, CDR2 SASEGT. With 6 bases clipped from V and 11 bases from J, the junction kept 11 bases outside the gene matches. The CDR3 runs 13 residues. CDR3 bases: TGTGCCAGCAGCGGAGCGGGAGCGAGGGAGCAGTACTTC. Translating gives CASSGAGAREQYF.

The J gene is TRBJ2-3, the V gene TRBV4-2; 10 bases are shared with TRBD2. The V gene end was trimmed by 0 bases and the J gene end by 5 bases; junction bases not matched to a gene: 20. The CDR3 extends over 21 amino acids. Looked up from germline, CDR1 is LGHNA and CDR2 is YNFKEQ. CDR3 loop: CASSQEAVARGLAGVQDTQYF. CDR3 DNA sequence: TGTGCCAGCAGCCAAGAAGCGGTTGCTCGGGGGCTAGCGGGAGTACAAGATACGCAGTATTTT.

This clone came up once. The rearrangement uses TRBV4-2 and TRBJ1-4, with TRBD1 matching 7 bases. The CDR3 spans 12 residues. Germline V gives CDR1 LGHNA, CDR2 YNFKEQ. V was pared by 3 bases and J by 8 bases, with 0 bases of the junction left unmatched. The CDR3 sequence: CASSQTGEKLFF. CDR3 in DNA: TGTGCCAGCAGCCAGACAGGGGAAAAACTGTTTTTT.

The gene calls are TRBV25-1 and TRBJ2-7; 11 nucleotides line up with TRBD2. CDR1 is MGHDK and CDR2 is SYGVNS in the germline V gene. V lost 8 bases and J lost 2; bases outside the gene matches: 8. This CDR3 comprises 15 residues. The CDR3 is CASHALAGGPYEQYF. The CDR3 DNA follows: TGTGCCAGCCACGCCCTAGCGGGAGGCCCCTACGAGCAGTACTTC.

This clone was seen only a few times. V usage is TRBV11-3 and J usage is TRBJ2-7, with 8 bases that match TRBD2. Trimming removed 1 base from V and 0 bases from J; junction bases left unmatched: 2. The germline V gene encodes CDR1 SGHNT and CDR2 YENEEA. The CDR3 runs to 15 residues. This CDR3 reads CASSLASGHSYEQYF. In nucleotides, the CDR3 is TGTGCCAGCAGCTTAGCTAGCGGGCACTCCTACGAGCAGTACTTC.

V and J are TRBV29-1 and TRBJ1-1; 8 bases map to TRBD1. The germline CDR1 and CDR2 sequences are SQVTM and ANQGSEA. The CDR3 spans 13 residues. With 7 bases clipped from V and 4 bases from J, the junction kept 8 bases outside the gene matches. The CDR3 DNA sequence: TGCAGCGAAAGACAGGGGTACGGCACTGAAGCTTTCTTT. It encodes CSERQGYGTEAFF.

The chain uses TRBV27 and TRBJ2-3; maybe TRBD2 (5 bases). V lost 2 bases, J lost 4 bases, and 13 bases lay in between. The CDR3 totals 15 residues. Germline-derived CDR1 and CDR2 are MNHEY and SMNVEV (reference sequence). CDR3 sequence: CASSLPSLKPDTQYF. CDR3 in DNA: TGTGCCAGCAGTTTACCTAGCCTAAAACCAGATACGCAGTATTTT.

The chain couples TRBV4-2 to TRBJ1-4; TRBD1 matches at 7 bases. Germline CDR1 reads LGHNA; CDR2 reads YNFKEQ. This CDR3 comprises 15 residues. Trimming at V came to 4 bases and at J to 7 bases, leaving 9 bases not matched to a gene. The CDR3 sequence is CASSPSQGGREKLFF. CDR3 sequence (DNA): TGTGCCAGCAGCCCCTCCCAAGGGGGCCGTGAAAAACTGTTTTTT.

With respect to this clone: This sample also contains other DNA sequences that code for the same CDR3. V and J are TRBV30 and TRBJ1-5; D perhaps matches TRBD1 (6 bases). Germline CDR1 reads GTSNPN; CDR2 reads SVGIG (reference sequence). V lost 5 bases, J lost 0 bases, and 8 bases lay in between. This CDR3 comprises 13 residues. For the CDR3, the DNA is TGTGCCTGGTCAGGGGATAGCAATCAGCCCCAGCATTTT. It is translated as CAWSGDSNQPQHF.

This clone was observed a few times. This chain joins TRBV28 and TRBJ1-1; D not certain. The CDR3 is 15 residues long. The germline V and J ends were trimmed by 3 bases and 1 base, with 12 bases remaining between them. Germline V gene lookup returns CDR1 MDHEN and CDR2 SYDVKM. As DNA, the CDR3 is TGTGCCAGCAGTTTGACCCTTGGAGGGAACACTGAAGCTTTCTTT. It translates to CASSLTLGGNTEAFF.

The chain has TRBV10-1 and TRBJ2-1, with TRBD2 matching over 11 bases. This CDR3 comprises 16 residues. Looked up from germline, CDR1 is WNHNN and CDR2 is SYGVQD (reference sequence). V trimming: 2 bases; J trimming: 6 bases; junction bases outside the gene matches: 6. CDR3 residues: CASSEDRTSGFNEQFF. The DNA of the CDR3 is TGCGCCAGCAGTGAGGATCGGACTAGCGGGTTCAATGAGCAGTTCTTC.

The chain couples TRBV5-6 to TRBJ1-5; the D is unclear. The germline V gene has CDR1 SGHDT and CDR2 YYEEEE. The CDR3 is 15 amino acids. Deletions cut 2 bases from V and 3 bases from J, with 12 bases between. CDR3 sequence: CASSFFLAPNQPQHF. Here the CDR3 DNA reads TGTGCCAGCAGCTTTTTCTTGGCACCCAATCAGCCCCAGCATTTT.

This clone was detected a few times. The chain uses TRBV27 and TRBJ1-4; tentatively, D is TRBD1 (6 bases). Per the germline V gene, CDR1 is MNHEY and CDR2 is SMNVEV (reference sequence). Trimming shortened V by 2 bases and J by 7 bases, and 14 bases separated the two germline ends. This CDR3 spans 15 amino acids. CDR3 DNA: TGTGCCAGCAGTTTAATGGGGGGGGCCGGTGAAAAACTGTTTTTT. The encoded protein is CASSLMGGAGEKLFF.

The chain uses TRBV7-4 and TRBJ2-7; TRBD2 agrees at 7 bases. This CDR3 spans 14 amino acids. V lost 10 bases, J lost 4 bases, and 13 bases stayed unmatched. The V gene's germline CDR1 is SGHVT and CDR2 SQSDAQ. The DNA of the CDR3 is TGTGCCAATCCTCGGTGGACTAGAGTATACGAGCAGTACTTC. Its translation: CANPRWTRVYEQYF.

The chain has TRBV4-2 and TRBJ1-4, with D unresolved. Germline V lookup: CDR1 LGHNA, CDR2 YNFKEQ. Trimming pared 1 base from V and 7 bases from J, leaving 10 bases between. The CDR3 consists of 14 residues. The CDR3 region is CASSQGGWSEKLFF. The CDR3 DNA is TGTGCCAGCAGCCAAGGAGGGTGGTCTGAAAAACTGTTTTTT.

The genes are TRBV4-3 and TRBJ1-1; the match to TRBD1 covers 7 bases. V shed 0 bases and J 0 bases; nucleotides not matched to a gene: 1. The CDR3 is 15 residues long. The germline gives CDR1 LGHNA, CDR2 YSLEER. DNA for the CDR3: TGCGCCAGCAGCCAAGAAGGGACAGTGAACACTGAAGCTTTCTTT. Protein: CASSQEGTVNTEAFF.

CDR3: CASSRELAGGGEQFF. DNA for the CDR3: TGTGCCAGTAGTAGAGAACTAGCGGGAGGAGGTGAGCAGTTCTTC. This chain connects TRBV19 to TRBJ2-1; 12 nucleotides match TRBD2. In germline, CDR1 is LNHDA, CDR2 SQIVND (reference sequence). Trimming cost V 4 bases and J 9 bases; bases outside gene matches: 7. CDR3 length: 15 residues.